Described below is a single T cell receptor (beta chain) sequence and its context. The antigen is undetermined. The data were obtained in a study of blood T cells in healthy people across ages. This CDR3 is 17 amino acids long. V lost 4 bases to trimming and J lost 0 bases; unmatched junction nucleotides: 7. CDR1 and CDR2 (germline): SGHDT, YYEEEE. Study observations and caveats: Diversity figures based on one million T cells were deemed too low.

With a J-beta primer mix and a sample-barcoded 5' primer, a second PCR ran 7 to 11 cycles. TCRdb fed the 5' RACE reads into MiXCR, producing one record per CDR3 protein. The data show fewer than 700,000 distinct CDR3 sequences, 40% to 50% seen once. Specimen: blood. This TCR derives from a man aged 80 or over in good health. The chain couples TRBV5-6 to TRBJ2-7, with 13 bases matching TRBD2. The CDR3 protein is CASSARLAGGLSYEQYF. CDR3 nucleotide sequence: TGTGCCAGCAGCGCAAGACTAGCGGGAGGCCTCTCCTACGAGCAGTACTTC.